This T cell receptor beta chain was captured in a study of blood T cell repertoires in COVID-19. Profiling relied on immunoSEQ multiplex PCR, and the TCRdb table lists in-frame clones only, not all of them. The sample carries under 500,000 clones, roughly 91% recorded once. V dropped 7 bases and J dropped 8; count of bases not matched to a gene: 13. Germline CDR1 LGHDT, CDR2 YNNKEL (reference sequence). The CDR3 covers 15 residues. The clonotype comes from a woman in her twenties or thirties with acute or convalescent COVID-19. The chain recombines TRBV3-1 (or the pseudogene TRBV3-2) with TRBJ2-1, with TRBD2 matching 8 bases. The specimen sequenced was peripheral blood. The CDR3 here is CASKQGISGVDEQFF. CDR3 sequence (DNA): TGTGCCAGCAAGCAAGGCATTAGCGGGGTTGATGAGCAGTTCTTC.